This T cell receptor beta chain was recorded in a study of regulatory T cells in long-lasting Graves disease (dated by TCRdb to the early 2020s). A note on the overall study: Antithyroid drugs had been taken for less than 3 months by newly diagnosed Graves' disease patients. A total of roughly 35 samples were covered by TCR sequencing, comprising approximately 13 persistent and roughly 20 newly diagnosed Graves' disease patients. Patients with persistent Graves' disease were compared with patients with newly diagnosed Graves' disease using TCR sequencing and RNA sequencing of peripheral blood. The study took place in China and was registered as a clinical trial. Study-wide conclusions, independent of this receptor: Sequencing and analysis were limited to the TCR beta chain. Compared with newly diagnosed patients, patients with persistent Graves' disease had lower TCR Shannon entropy and fewer highly expanded clones, which suggests clonal expansion. The authors noted that the small sample size was a limitation that may lower accuracy. More public clonotypes were shared among persistent patients (more than 2,500) than among newly diagnosed patients (approximately 930). Only peripheral blood was studied, because thyroid tissue, the primary lesion, was inaccessible.

In light of the paper, this sample's time point label describes: newly diagnosed GD, antithyroid drugs for less than 3 months. For both TCR sequencing and RNA sequencing, RNA was extracted from PBMCs in TRIzol. Graves' disease was diagnosed according to American Thyroid Association guidelines. Patients for the study were recruited at an endocrinology department in Xi'an, China. Each patient gave roughly 8.4 milliliters of peripheral blood, collected in an EDTA anticoagulant tube. Ficoll Paque Plus density gradient separation was used to isolate PBMCs, and no additional T cell sorting was done. An Agilent 2100 Bioanalyzer and agarose gel were used to check RNA quality, and a NanoDrop 2000 was used to measure RNA concentration. Notes on this clonotype: Its antigen is not yet known. No base-level quality is on record; no much larger clone is a single base apart.

The library was produced with multiplex PCR. These reads were obtained on an Illumina HiSeq 4000. To build TCR beta libraries, CDR3 regions were amplified by Arm-PCR using iRepertoire HTBI primers. Gel purification was performed on PCR products prior to sequencing. Per the authors' processing: Across samples, 55 to 80 TRBV and 13 to 15 TRBJ segments were identified and used for gene usage analysis of CDR3 amino acid clonotypes. COPE and FqMerger were used to merge the filtered high-quality paired reads into contigs. BLAST was used to align contigs to IMGT TRBV, TRBD and TRBJ reference genes, and CDR3 was defined according to IMGT. Any clonotype with a frequency above 0.1% was counted as a highly expanded clone. Repertoire diversity was measured by Shannon entropy, and V-J evenness by the Gini coefficient. Public clonotypes were defined as clonotypes shared by more than one individual. Using fastp trimming at Q25 and MiXCR clonotype assembly, TCRdb reanalyzed the public sequencing data and kept in-frame beta chains. Identical CDR3 protein sequences are pooled into one entry, listed with their most common genes and DNA. These V and J calls rely on TCRdb rather than the paper's analysis. Recorded for this sample are roughly 510,000 distinct CDR3 sequences; about 16% of them occurred a single time. The ten top clones hold around 13% of the sample.

These same data were also listed under a study on T cells in Graves' hyperthyroidism and ophthalmopathy. As the second publication notes: Graves' hyperthyroidism was defined as stable when no progression to ophthalmopathy occurred over 18 months of follow-up. Hyperthyroidism patients were aged 18 to 65 years and newly diagnosed, with disease duration of less than 2 months. The study excluded patients with uncontrolled infections, other autoimmune diseases, pregnancy or lactation. Diagnoses were established on the basis of clinical symptoms, serum thyroxine and TRAb, thyroid ultrasound, and orbital computed tomography. The TCR CDR3 was subjected to a first round of RT-PCR using the HTBI primer set and the Qiagen OneStep RT-PCR kit. Blood samples also contained most of the expanded thyroid clonotypes (frequency above 0.001), which suggests that blood repertoires may reflect thyroid immune responses. A 13 V-J signature model separated ophthalmopathy from stable hyperthyroidism, with 87.88% sensitivity and 81.08% specificity in cross-validation and 80%/75% in testing. In validation, the model predicted progression to ophthalmopathy a median of approximately 6.6 months before onset, with 65% to 71% sensitivity and about 72% specificity. TCR V-J signatures able to tell the groups apart were searched for in a discovery cohort of 100 or so patients, of whom around 42 had Graves' ophthalmopathy and roughly 58 had stable Graves' hyperthyroidism. Prospective prediction of ophthalmopathy was tested in an independent validation cohort consisting of 18 to 20 hyperthyroidism patients and 17 patients who later progressed to ophthalmopathy. The roughly 100 discovery patients were randomly split 7:3 into training and test sets. In addition, the study compared T-cell repertoires in thyroid tissue and in blood from five or six Graves' hyperthyroidism patients. After blood sampling, hyperthyroidism patients were treated with methimazole at a starting dose of 30 mg daily, and ophthalmopathy patients were treated with high-dose intravenous methylprednisolone. The libraries were constructed in a second round of multiplex PCR and then size-selected and purified. The libraries were sequenced on an Illumina HiSeq2000 using paired-end 100 bp reads. SOAPnuke was used to process the raw data, throwing out any read that contained adapters or uncalled bases, had a mean Phred below 15, or lacked an exact constant-primer or identifier match. COPE v1.2.5 was used to merge high-quality paired reads, and clonotypes were defined as unique nucleotide sequences. MiTCR v1.1 was used to align the clonotypes against IMGT TRBV, TRBD and TRBJ reference segments. Analysis was restricted to V-J combinations with a frequency above 0.0001, which covered about 99% of repertoires. The TCS score was defined as the ratio of F50 (clonal expansion) to E x V (chaos), calculated using BLOSUM62-based TCRdist between CDR3 peptides within each V-J. Welch's t-statistics and random forest reduced around 520 V-J features to about 12, which were used in a naive Bayes classifier (R e1071). Sample size was not statistically predetermined, and blinding of investigators to group allocation was not performed. The paper describes TCR Vbeta CDR3 sequencing of about 140 peripheral blood samples, made up of 43 ophthalmopathy patients, some 80 hyperthyroidism patients and approximately 17 progressor patients.

The sequenced sample was peripheral blood mononuclear cells (PBMCs), obtained at new diagnosis, from a patient treated with antithyroid drugs. This sequence was found in a young man with Graves disease. Donor details come from another sample of the same person, matched by shared clones.

The CDR3 reads CATSAPGESSYNEQFF. The base sequence is TGTGCCACCAGTGCCCCCGGGGAGAGCTCCTACAATGAGCAGTTCTTC. The chain uses TRBV24-1 and TRBJ2-1; possibly the D gene is TRBD2, per 5 matching bases. The CDR3 runs 16 amino acids, cysteine and phenylalanine included. The sequence is cut down to CDR3 DNA, 48 bases in frame from base 1. The junction shows trimming of 5 bases on V and 0 bases on J, plus 13 bases between the germline ends. The CDR1 and CDR2 encoded by the germline V gene are KGHDR and SFDVKD.